This T cell receptor (beta chain) was documented in a study of T cell responses to AZD1222 COVID-19 vaccine. Some clones are missing from TCRdb's copy, which holds only in-frame ones; the method was immunoSEQ multiplex PCR. The table lists some 150,000 clones, over 90% of them singletons. Note on this clone: The junction departs from the called germline gene at one end, perhaps through a read error.

Germline CDR1 SGHKS, CDR2 YYEKEE (reference sequence). There are 14 residues in the CDR3. The chain is built from TRBV5-5 and TRBJ2-3, with 8 bases aligning to TRBD2. This TCR came from an adult in good health. The material was peripheral blood, obtained on day 0 of AZD1222 vaccination. The CDR3 DNA reads TGTGCCAGCAGCTTCCGGACTAGCATAGATACGCAGTATTTT. The encoded protein is CASSFRTSIDTQYF.